Below, 26 T cell receptor beta chains from the same sample are listed, as sequenced in a study of CD8+ T cells in alopecia areata. Extracted from the samples, RNA was reverse transcribed into cDNA to serve as the sequencing template. The table came from immunoSEQ multiplex PCR; TCRdb's copy has only in-frame clones and leaves some out. The sample carries roughly 200,000 clones, approximately 60% recorded once. Sequenced: CD8+ T cells sorted from blood. The receptors shown here come from a human donor in good health.

This chain links TRBV11-3 with TRBJ2-1; perhaps TRBD2 as D (6 bases). The V gene lost 3 bases and the J gene lost 3 bases, with 12 bases spanning the gap. The CDR3 covers 15 residues. Germline CDR1 is SGHNT and CDR2 is YENEEA. DNA of the CDR3: TGTGCCAGCAGCTTGTTGCGGGGCCTCTACAATGAGCAGTTCTTC. Protein product: CASSLLRGLYNEQFF.

The V and J genes are TRBV23-1 and TRBJ2-3; possibly TRBD2 for D (7 bases). TRBV23-1 is an open reading frame, and its role is uncertain. V was shortened by 8 bases and J by 1 base, with 19 bases between the two germline ends. This CDR3 comprises 16 residues. DNA for the CDR3: TGCGCCAGCGATGACCCGGGGGGCCGGGGCACAGATACGCAGTATTTT. It codes for CASDDPGGRGTDTQYF.

V usage is TRBV7-9 and J usage is TRBJ1-4; TRBD1 agrees at 8 bases. Germline V lookup: CDR1 SEHNR, CDR2 FQNEAQ (reference sequence). This CDR3 has 14 amino acids. V was pared by 6 bases and J by 5 bases, with 5 bases of the junction left unmatched. In DNA form, the CDR3 reads TGTGCCAGCAGGGGACAGGCAGGGAATGAAAAACTGTTTTTT. It codes for CASRGQAGNEKLFF.

The CDR3 DNA is TGCGCCAGCAGCCAAGACCCGACAGGGTACACCGGGGAGCTGTTTTTT. Amino acids: CASSQDPTGYTGELFF. The chain recombines TRBV4-1 with TRBJ2-2; 7 nucleotides match TRBD1. V was clipped by 0 bases and J by 3 bases; unmatched bases: 4. The CDR3 covers 16 residues. Germline CDR1 is MGHRA and CDR2 is YSYEKL.

The gene calls are TRBV5-1 and TRBJ2-7, with TRBD2 as a possible D gene (5 bases). Trimming removed 3 bases at V and 3 bases at J, with 13 bases between. Looked up from germline, CDR1 is SGHRS and CDR2 is YFSETQ. The CDR3 runs 14 residues. In DNA form, the CDR3 reads TGCGCCAGCAGCTCCGGGATAATGGGCTACGAGCAGTACTTC. This gives the protein CASSSGIMGYEQYF.

The V and J genes are TRBV11-2 and TRBJ1-1; D gene uncertain. V was cut by 1 base and J by 0 bases, with 9 bases left in between. The V gene's germline CDR1 is SGHAT and CDR2 FQNNGV. This CDR3 has 15 residues. CDR3 in amino acids: CASSLVLGMNTEAFF. CDR3 sequence (DNA): TGTGCCAGCAGCTTAGTTTTGGGTATGAACACTGAAGCTTTCTTT. The whole variable domain, filled in from reference TRBV11-2 and TRBJ1-1, reads EAGVAQSPRYKIIEKRQSVAFWCNPISGHATLYWYQQILGQGPKLLIQFQNNGVVDDSQLPKDRFSAERLKGVDSTLKIQPAKLEDSAVYLCASSLVLGMNTEAFFGQGTRLTVV.

The chain combines TRBV9 with TRBJ1-6, with D tentatively TRBD1 (6 bases). From germline, CDR1 is SGDLS and CDR2 YYNGEE. The CDR3 contains 15 residues. Trimming stripped 2 bases from V and 5 bases from J, with 11 bases between. CDR3 nucleotides: TGTGCCAGCAGCGTCACAGGGCAGCATAATTCACCCCTCCACTTT. It translates to CASSVTGQHNSPLHF. Complete variable domain (other parts from reference TRBV9 and TRBJ1-6): DSGVTQTPKHLITATGQRVTLRCSPRSGDLSVYWYQQSLDQGLQFLIQYYNGEERAKGNILERFSAQQFPDLHSELNLSSLELGDSALYFCASSVTGQHNSPLHFGNGTRLTVT.

The chain couples TRBV30 to TRBJ1-2; no firm D call. Germline V gives CDR1 GTSNPN, CDR2 SVGIG (reference sequence). CDR3 length: 13 amino acids. V shed 5 bases and J shed 7 bases, with 17 bases lying between them. CDR3 sequence reads: CAWWTPGTLGYTF. DNA for the CDR3: TGTGCCTGGTGGACTCCGGGAACTCTTGGCTACACCTTC.

The chain links TRBV6-5 to TRBJ1-1; no clear D. The CDR3 is made up of 11 amino acids. V lost 4 bases and J 5 bases, leaving 5 bases between the germline ends. Germline-derived CDR1 and CDR2 are MNHEY and SVGAGI. The CDR3 loop reads CASSSSTEAFF. The CDR3 DNA is TGTGCCAGCAGTTCCTCGACTGAAGCTTTCTTT.

This sequence joins TRBV14 and TRBJ2-4; D not resolved. The CDR3 loop spans 13 amino acids. The germline V gene encodes CDR1 SGHDN and CDR2 FVKESK. V dropped 4 bases and J dropped 6 bases, with 10 bases sitting between them. In DNA form, the CDR3 reads TGTGCCAGCAGCCCCTCTCAAGGAAACATTCAGTACTTC. As protein: CASSPSQGNIQYF.

The chain recombines TRBV27 with TRBJ2-1; perhaps TRBD1 as D (6 bases). The CDR3 is 15 amino acids. Germline CDR1 is MNHEY and CDR2 is SMNVEV (reference sequence). The V and J ends lost 7 bases and 0 bases respectively, with 13 bases between them. CDR3 sequence (DNA): TGTGCCAGCAAGTTTAGGACAGTCTCCTACAATGAGCAGTTCTTC. Protein: CASKFRTVSYNEQFF.

This clone was counted only a few times. The chain employs TRBV5-6 and TRBJ2-7, with a possible D match to TRBD1 (5 bases). The germline CDR1 and CDR2 sequences are SGHDT and YYEEEE. The length of the CDR3 is 14 residues. Trimming removed 3 bases from V and 2 bases from J, with 12 bases in between. DNA for the CDR3: TGTGCCAGCAGCTCGACAGCGAGTACCTACGAGCAGTACTTC. The encoded protein is CASSSTASTYEQYF.

CDR3 nucleotide sequence: TGTGCCAGCAGGCCCCCCACGTCGGGACAGTCCCAAGAGACCCAGTACTTC. This sequence encodes CASRPPTSGQSQETQYF. The chain couples TRBV7-9 to TRBJ2-5; 7 bases are a match to TRBD1. Germline V gene sequence: CDR1 SEHNR, CDR2 FQNEAQ (reference sequence). The trim removed 6 bases at V and 1 base at J, leaving 14 bases unmatched. The CDR3 runs to 17 residues.

The CDR3 here is CASSFFSGSEQYF. CDR3 in DNA: TGTGCCAGCAGTTTCTTTTCCGGGAGCGAGCAGTACTTC. V usage is TRBV27 and J usage is TRBJ2-7; possible D gene TRBD2, 6 bases. V lost 3 bases and J 6 bases, leaving 12 bases between the germline ends. Per the germline V gene, CDR1 is MNHEY and CDR2 is SMNVEV (reference sequence). This CDR3 comprises 13 residues.

V usage is TRBV29-1 and J usage is TRBJ1-2; 7 positions match TRBD1. Trimming took 3 bases from V and 1 from J; bases not matched to a gene: 5. The V gene's germline CDR1 is SQVTM and CDR2 ANQGSEA. CDR3 length: 14 residues. CDR3 nucleotide sequence: TGCAGCGTTGAGTACCGGGACAGTAACTATGGCTACACCTTC. It encodes CSVEYRDSNYGYTF.

The chain has TRBV18 and TRBJ1-2, with 7 nucleotides matching TRBD1. V trimming: 1 base; J trimming: 7 bases; junction bases outside the gene matches: 6. CDR3 length: 14 amino acids. CDR1 and CDR2 from the germline V gene are KGHSH and LQKENI. This CDR3 reads CASSPQGALAGYTF. The CDR3 nucleotides are TGTGCCAGCTCACCACAGGGGGCCCTGGCTGGCTACACCTTC. The full variable domain, rest sourced from reference TRBV18 and TRBJ1-2, is NAGVMQNPRHLVRRRGQEARLRCSPMKGHSHVYWYRQLPEEGLKFMVYLQKENIIDESGMPKERFSAEFPKEGPSILRIQQVVRGDSAAYFCASSPQGALAGYTFGSGTRLTVV.

A few counts support this clone. This chain connects TRBV6-6 to TRBJ1-6, with 7 positions matching TRBD1. Germline CDR1 reads MNHNY; CDR2 reads SVGAGI (reference sequence). V lost 8 bases to trimming and J lost 9 bases; unmatched junction nucleotides: 7. The CDR3 contains 13 residues. CDR3 DNA sequence: TGTGCCAGCCACCAGGGGGGCAGTTCACCCCTCCACTTT. Translation: CASHQGGSSPLHF.

The genes are TRBV28 and TRBJ2-5; D is unresolved. The germline gives CDR1 MDHEN, CDR2 SYDVKM. The V end lost 7 bases, the J end lost 4 bases, and 13 bases lay between the germline ends. The CDR3 has 13 amino acids. The CDR3 region is CASTRTEGETQYF. CDR3 sequence (DNA): TGTGCCAGCACCAGGACGGAAGGAGAGACCCAGTACTTC.

This chain joins TRBV12-5 and TRBJ1-1; D perhaps matches TRBD1 (6 bases). The V gene's germline CDR1 is LGHNT and CDR2 FRNRAP. This CDR3 is built from 14 residues. V was pared by 1 base and J by 11 bases, with 17 bases between. CDR3 DNA: TGTGCTAGTGGTTTGGACAACAGGGCCTTCGGGGCTTTCTTT. This sequence encodes CASGLDNRAFGAFF.

V usage is TRBV5-6 and J usage is TRBJ1-2; D may be TRBD1 (5 bases). Trimming cost V 2 bases and J 4 bases, with 12 bases left between them. Germline CDR1 reads SGHDT; CDR2 reads YYEEEE. CDR3 size: 14 residues. The CDR3 DNA sequence: TGTGCCAGCAGCTTAATTGACAGCAGCTATGGCTACACCTTC. Translated: CASSLIDSSYGYTF.

The chain has TRBV30 and TRBJ2-7; D unresolved. The germline V and J ends were trimmed by 3 bases and 3 bases, with 18 bases remaining between them. This CDR3 spans 15 amino acids. Germline lookup yields CDR1 GTSNPN and CDR2 SVGIG (reference sequence). CDR3 sequence reads: CAWRTLESSRYEQYF. CDR3 sequence (DNA): TGTGCCTGGAGAACTCTAGAATCAAGTCGCTACGAGCAGTACTTC.

The chain carries TRBV7-9 and TRBJ1-5; 10 bases agree with TRBD1. CDR1 is SEHNR and CDR2 is FQNEAQ in the germline V gene (reference sequence). This CDR3 region has 13 residues. V dropped 6 bases and J dropped 5; count of bases not matched to a gene: 1. CDR3 DNA sequence: TGTGCCAGCAGTGGGACAGGGGATCAGCCCCAGCATTTT. It yields the protein CASSGTGDQPQHF.

This clone was picked up a small number of times. The chain joins TRBV18 to TRBJ1-1; D is ambiguous. This CDR3 spans 15 amino acids. CDR1 and CDR2 from the germline V gene are KGHSH and LQKENI. Trimming shortened V by 2 bases and J by 2 bases, and 12 bases separated the two germline ends. CDR3 bases: TGTGCCAGCTCACCAGCAGTCGTAGAAAACACTGAAGCTTTCTTT. Translating it yields CASSPAVVENTEAFF.

The rearrangement links TRBV4-1 to TRBJ2-7; no reliable D call. This CDR3 spans 15 amino acids. V was shortened by 0 bases and J by 5 bases, with 14 bases between the two germline ends. The V gene's germline CDR1 is MGHRA and CDR2 YSYEKL. CDR3 amino acids: CASSQEVYQRHEQYF. CDR3 coding DNA: TGCGCCAGCAGCCAAGAGGTCTACCAAAGGCACGAGCAGTACTTC.

The chain uses TRBV6-1 and TRBJ2-7; 7 nucleotides align to TRBD1. The germline CDR1 and CDR2 sequences are MNHNS and SASEGT. This CDR3 has 13 amino acids. With 11 bases clipped from V and 6 bases from J, the junction kept 13 bases outside the gene matches. This CDR3 reads CAGAGTDPSEQYF. The CDR3 nucleotides are TGTGCCGGCGCCGGGACAGACCCCTCCGAGCAGTACTTC.

For this clone: The sample carries other DNA sequences with the same CDR3. The chain is built from TRBV27 and TRBJ2-1; D remains unclear. The CDR3 is 11 amino acids. The V gene lost 6 bases and the J gene lost 6 bases, with 6 bases spanning the gap. Germline V lookup: CDR1 MNHEY, CDR2 SMNVEV (reference sequence). In nucleotides, the CDR3 is TGTGCCAGCAGCCTAGGCAATGAGCAGTTCTTC. This translates into CASSLGNEQFF.